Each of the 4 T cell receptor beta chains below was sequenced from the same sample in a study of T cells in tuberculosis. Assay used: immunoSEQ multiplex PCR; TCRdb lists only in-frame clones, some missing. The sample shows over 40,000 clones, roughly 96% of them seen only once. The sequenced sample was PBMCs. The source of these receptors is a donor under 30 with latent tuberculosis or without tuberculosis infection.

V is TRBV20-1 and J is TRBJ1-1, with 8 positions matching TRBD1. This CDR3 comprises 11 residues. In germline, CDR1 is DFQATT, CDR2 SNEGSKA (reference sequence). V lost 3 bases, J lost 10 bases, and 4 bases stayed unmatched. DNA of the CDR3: TGCAGTGCTAGCCGGACAGGGAGAGCTTTCTTT. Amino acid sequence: CSASRTGRAFF.

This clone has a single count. This CDR3 reads CASSFLQGAGGYTF. CDR3 in DNA: TGTGCCAGCAGCTTCCTACAGGGGGCAGGCGGCTACACCTTC. This chain connects TRBV5-5 to TRBJ1-2, with TRBD1 matching 9 bases. Germline V gives CDR1 SGHKS, CDR2 YYEKEE (reference sequence). V gave up 2 bases and J gave up 8 bases; unmatched junction bases: 7. This CDR3 is built from 14 residues.

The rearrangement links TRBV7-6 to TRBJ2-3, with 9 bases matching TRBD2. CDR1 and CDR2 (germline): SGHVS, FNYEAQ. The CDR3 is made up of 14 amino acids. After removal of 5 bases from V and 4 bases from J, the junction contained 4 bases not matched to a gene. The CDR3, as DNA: TGTGCCAGCAGCCCGCGGGGGGGCCCAGATACGCAGTATTTT. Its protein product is CASSPRGGPDTQYF.

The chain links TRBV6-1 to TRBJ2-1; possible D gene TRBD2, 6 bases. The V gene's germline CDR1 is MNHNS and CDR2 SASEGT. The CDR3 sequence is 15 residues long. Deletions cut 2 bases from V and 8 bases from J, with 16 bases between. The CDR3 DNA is TGTGCCAGCAGTGAAAGGGTAGAGGGCGGGGATGAGCAGTTCTTC. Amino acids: CASSERVEGGDEQFF.